This T cell receptor (beta chain) was sequenced during a study of shared T cell receptors in the human thymus. Sequenced by immunoSEQ multiplex PCR; TCRdb stores in-frame clones only, minus some. The top ten clones hold roughly 0.013% of a sample with just under 550,000 clones, approximately 78% of them seen once. Germline CDR1 reads MNHNS; CDR2 reads SASEGT. V was pared by 3 bases and J by 7 bases, with 24 bases between. The CDR3 contains 17 residues. These records were also assigned to another study, of human thymus T cells. That publication notes: All donors were healthy Finnish infants who were undergoing corrective surgery to treat congenital heart defects. Thymic samples were excised during corrective heart operations. Use of V and J genes seemed skewed within the thymic and blood repertoires.

Material: thymocytes. The TCR originated in a boy younger than two with a congenital heart defect. The chain carries TRBV6-1 and TRBJ1-2, with TRBD1 as a possible D gene (6 bases). The DNA for the CDR3 is TGTGCCAGCAGTGAGCATGAGGCGGGGGCGCGGTCGGTTGGCTACACCTTC. It translates to CASSEHEAGARSVGYTF.